The 30 T cell receptor beta chains below come from one sample, sequenced in a study of T cell clusters in autoimmune cytopenias. TRB rearrangements were amplified by touch-down multiplex PCR with mixed TRB-A/B primers. TCRdb re-analyzed the multiplex PCR reads; it lists each CDR3 protein once, without DNA. Here the sample table reports around 15,000 distinct CDR3 sequences. Each sample's input was 250 ng genomic DNA, 35,000 to 40,000 genome equivalents. Sequencing was carried out using peripheral blood. These receptors all come from a human donor with an autoimmune cytopenia or autoimmune hepatitis (not recorded which).

The rearrangement joins TRBV7-2 to TRBJ2-2. Germline lookup yields CDR1 SGHTA and CDR2 FQGNSA. The CDR3 runs 12 residues. The CDR3 reads CASSPQAGELFF.

V and J are TRBV5-6 and TRBJ2-3; TCRdb indicates TRBD2, and absent DNA this call remains unverified. Per germline, CDR1 SGHDT and CDR2 YYEEEE. The CDR3 is 16 residues long. The CDR3 sequence is CASSDPGLAGEDTQYF.

Frequency places this clonotype as medium-sized. The rearrangement joins TRBV15 to TRBJ2-2; TCRdb designates TRBD1, a call that cannot be tested without DNA. The CDR3 runs 15 residues. The V gene's germline CDR1 is LNHNV and CDR2 YYDKDF (reference sequence). CDR3 in amino acids: CATSGDTQNTGELFF.

This rearrangement joins TRBV6-5 to TRBJ2-3. This CDR3 is 15 amino acids long. Per the germline V gene, CDR1 is MNHEY and CDR2 is SVGAGI. CDR3: CASSYWTSGTDTQYF.

The rearrangement uses TRBV6-1 and TRBJ2-1. The CDR3 has 11 residues. Per the germline V gene, CDR1 is MNHNS and CDR2 is SASEGT. CDR3 loop: CASSEGSRQFF.

This rearrangement joins TRBV7-6 to TRBJ1-1; TCRdb's D call of TRBD1 is untestable without DNA. CDR3 size: 17 residues. The V gene's germline CDR1 is SGHVS and CDR2 FNYEAQ. The CDR3 protein is CASSLTGQGAVNTEAFF.

The chain employs TRBV6-5 and TRBJ1-5; the TCRdb call, TRBD1, lacks DNA for checking. CDR1 and CDR2 from the germline V gene are MNHEY and SVGAGI. This CDR3 region has 21 residues. CDR3 sequence: CASSYRPLDRTLTYSNQPQHF.

This clonotype is medium-sized (0.01 to 0.1%) by frequency. The V and J genes are TRBV19 and TRBJ2-2; the TCRdb call, TRBD1, lacks DNA for checking. The CDR3 has 16 amino acids. Germline CDR1 LNHDA, CDR2 SQIVND (reference sequence). The CDR3 here is CASFKGQGKNTGELFF.

Its frequency marks this clonotype as medium-sized. The chain carries TRBV29-1 and TRBJ2-3; absent DNA, TCRdb's TRBD2 call cannot be checked. Germline CDR1 reads SQVTM; CDR2 reads ANQGSEA. The CDR3 has 14 amino acids. The CDR3 is CSARLAGNTDTQYF.

This clonotype is medium-sized by frequency. V usage is TRBV19 and J usage is TRBJ2-1; TCRdb's D gene call, TRBD1, goes unchecked for lack of DNA. Germline CDR1 and CDR2: LNHDA and SQIVND (reference sequence). The CDR3 loop spans 15 amino acids. The CDR3: CASSISRTGANEQFF.

This clonotype is classed as medium-sized (0.01 to 0.1%) by frequency. This chain joins TRBV15 and TRBJ2-5; without DNA, the TCRdb call of TRBD2 cannot be checked. CDR1 is LNHNV and CDR2 is YYDKDF in the germline V gene (reference sequence). The CDR3 contains 16 residues. This CDR3 is CATSRVRSGRQETQYF.

The gene calls are TRBV6-5 and TRBJ2-2. CDR1 is MNHEY, CDR2 SVGAGI, per germline. This CDR3 spans 16 amino acids. CDR3 residues: CASSYKGGWDTGELFF.

Considering frequency, this clonotype is medium-sized. The V gene is TRBV19, the J gene TRBJ2-7; TCRdb picks TRBD1, but there is no DNA to check that call. The germline V gene encodes CDR1 LNHDA and CDR2 SQIVND (reference sequence). The CDR3 is 15 amino acids. CDR3 protein: CARSGDRASSYEQYF.

The chain recombines TRBV6-6 with TRBJ1-6; as DNA is missing, the TRBD1 call by TCRdb cannot be tested. Germline V gene sequence: CDR1 MNHNY, CDR2 SVGAGI (reference sequence). The CDR3 spans 16 residues. CDR3 loop: CASSYAQGAWNSPLHF.

The genes are TRBV19 and TRBJ2-7. Germline values: CDR1 LNHDA, CDR2 SQIVND (reference sequence). The CDR3 sequence is 13 residues long. CDR3 sequence reads: CASSGYLGSEQYF.

CDR3 residues: CSAHRNEKLFF. The V gene is TRBV20-1, the J gene TRBJ1-4. The germline gives CDR1 DFQATT, CDR2 SNEGSKA (reference sequence). The CDR3 contains 11 residues.

The V and J genes are TRBV12-3 or TRBV12-4 and TRBJ2-3; there is no DNA to check the TCRdb D call of TRBD1. The CDR3 covers 14 residues. CDR3 sequence reads: CASSSGTRSDTQYF.

The V and J genes are TRBV27 and TRBJ2-5; as DNA is missing, the TRBD2 call by TCRdb cannot be tested. This CDR3 has 15 amino acids. Germline V gene sequence: CDR1 MNHEY, CDR2 SMNVEV (reference sequence). The CDR3 loop is CASSLFGREGETQYF.

In terms of frequency, this clonotype is medium-sized. The genes are TRBV27 and TRBJ2-7; the TRBD2 assignment by TCRdb is unverifiable without DNA. The V gene's germline CDR1 is MNHEY and CDR2 SMNVEV (reference sequence). The CDR3 runs to 14 residues. This chain's CDR3 is CASRVRWETYEQYF.

J is TRBJ1-1 and V is TRBV12-3 or TRBV12-4. The CDR3 runs 15 residues. CDR3: CASSLLAALNTEAFF.

The rearrangement joins TRBV30 to TRBJ2-7; TCRdb names TRBD2, which stays unverified in the absence of DNA. The CDR3 loop spans 12 amino acids. Germline loops: CDR1 GTSNPN, CDR2 SVGIG (reference sequence). The CDR3 loop reads CAWSVLGPEQYF.

The V and J genes are TRBV30 and TRBJ2-4; absent DNA, TCRdb's TRBD2 call cannot be checked. Germline assignment: CDR1 GTSNPN and CDR2 SVGIG (reference sequence). CDR3 size: 14 residues. The CDR3 here is CAWSLLAGGDIQYF.

The chain combines TRBV10-3 with TRBJ1-3. Germline V gene sequence: CDR1 ENHRY, CDR2 SYGVKD. The CDR3 has 15 amino acids. The CDR3 region is CAISKHLRAGNTIYF.

This chain links TRBV12-3 or TRBV12-4 with TRBJ2-7. The CDR3 is 12 residues long. The CDR3 spells CASSLEGYEQYF.

The CDR3 protein is CAIRIRLSPGQGNTEAFF. The chain links TRBV10-3 to TRBJ1-1; TCRdb indicates TRBD1, and absent DNA this call remains unverified. CDR3 size: 18 residues. Per the germline V gene, CDR1 is ENHRY and CDR2 is SYGVKD.

This clonotype ranks as medium-sized in terms of frequency. The V call is TRBV6-5, the J call TRBJ1-6; the D gene TCRdb calls, TRBD1, cannot be checked with no DNA. This CDR3 is built from 16 residues. Looked up from germline, CDR1 is MNHEY and CDR2 is SVGAGI. The CDR3 protein is CASSQDRGRDNSPLHF.

The rearrangement joins TRBV5-6 to TRBJ1-4; no DNA is available, so the TRBD1 call from TCRdb remains unchecked. The CDR3 is 15 amino acids. Germline V gene lookup returns CDR1 SGHDT and CDR2 YYEEEE. CDR3 sequence reads: CASSRTGTIDEKLFF.

The rearrangement uses TRBV19 and TRBJ2-7; there is no DNA to check the TCRdb D call of TRBD1. CDR1 LNHDA and CDR2 SQIVND come from the germline V gene (reference sequence). This CDR3 has 12 amino acids. The CDR3 spells CASSTDSYEQYF. The variable domain in full, completed from reference TRBV19 and TRBJ2-7, reads DGGITQSPKYLFRKEGQNVTLSCEQNLNHDAMYWYRQDPGQGLRLIYYSQIVNDFQKGDIAEGYSVSREKKESFPLTVTSAQKNPTAFYLCASSTDSYEQYFGPGTRLTVT.

The chain recombines TRBV11-1 with TRBJ1-3. Germline CDR1 and CDR2: SGHAT and FQDESV (reference sequence). The CDR3 has 13 residues. CDR3 amino acids: CASSFRSGNTIYF. The full variable domain, rest sourced from reference TRBV11-1 and TRBJ1-3, is EAEVAQSPRYKITEKSQAVAFWCDPISGHATLYWYRQILGQGPELLVQFQDESVVDDSQLPKDRFSAERLKGVDSTLKIQPAELGDSAMYLCASSFRSGNTIYFGEGSWLTVV.

This clonotype is identified as medium-sized from frequency. The genes are TRBV5-6 and TRBJ2-7; with no DNA, the TCRdb D assignment of TRBD1 cannot be verified. CDR3 length: 14 amino acids. CDR1 and CDR2 (germline): SGHDT, YYEEEE. The CDR3 loop is CASRSGTGTYEQYF.